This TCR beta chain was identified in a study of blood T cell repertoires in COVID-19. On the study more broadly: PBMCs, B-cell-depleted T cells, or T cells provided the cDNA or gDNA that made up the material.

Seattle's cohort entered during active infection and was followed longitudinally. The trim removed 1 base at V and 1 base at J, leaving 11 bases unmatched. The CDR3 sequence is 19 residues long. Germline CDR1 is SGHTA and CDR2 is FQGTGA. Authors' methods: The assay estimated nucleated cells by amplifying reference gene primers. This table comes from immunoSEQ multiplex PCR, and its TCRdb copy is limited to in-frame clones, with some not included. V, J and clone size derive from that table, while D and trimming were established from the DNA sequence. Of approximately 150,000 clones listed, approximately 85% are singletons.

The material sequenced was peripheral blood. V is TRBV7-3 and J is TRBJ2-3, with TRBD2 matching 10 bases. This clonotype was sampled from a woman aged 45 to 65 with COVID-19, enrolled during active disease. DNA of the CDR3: TGTGCCAGCAGCTTAAAGGATCCTCTAGCGGGGGCCTGCACAGATACGCAGTATTTT. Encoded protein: CASSLKDPLAGACTDTQYF. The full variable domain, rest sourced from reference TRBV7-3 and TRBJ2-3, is GAGVSQTPSNKVTEKGKYVELRCDPISGHTALYWYRQSLGQGPEFLIYFQGTGAADDSGLPNDRFFAVRPEGSVSTLKIQRTERGDSAVYLCASSLKDPLAGACTDTQYFGPGTRLTVL.